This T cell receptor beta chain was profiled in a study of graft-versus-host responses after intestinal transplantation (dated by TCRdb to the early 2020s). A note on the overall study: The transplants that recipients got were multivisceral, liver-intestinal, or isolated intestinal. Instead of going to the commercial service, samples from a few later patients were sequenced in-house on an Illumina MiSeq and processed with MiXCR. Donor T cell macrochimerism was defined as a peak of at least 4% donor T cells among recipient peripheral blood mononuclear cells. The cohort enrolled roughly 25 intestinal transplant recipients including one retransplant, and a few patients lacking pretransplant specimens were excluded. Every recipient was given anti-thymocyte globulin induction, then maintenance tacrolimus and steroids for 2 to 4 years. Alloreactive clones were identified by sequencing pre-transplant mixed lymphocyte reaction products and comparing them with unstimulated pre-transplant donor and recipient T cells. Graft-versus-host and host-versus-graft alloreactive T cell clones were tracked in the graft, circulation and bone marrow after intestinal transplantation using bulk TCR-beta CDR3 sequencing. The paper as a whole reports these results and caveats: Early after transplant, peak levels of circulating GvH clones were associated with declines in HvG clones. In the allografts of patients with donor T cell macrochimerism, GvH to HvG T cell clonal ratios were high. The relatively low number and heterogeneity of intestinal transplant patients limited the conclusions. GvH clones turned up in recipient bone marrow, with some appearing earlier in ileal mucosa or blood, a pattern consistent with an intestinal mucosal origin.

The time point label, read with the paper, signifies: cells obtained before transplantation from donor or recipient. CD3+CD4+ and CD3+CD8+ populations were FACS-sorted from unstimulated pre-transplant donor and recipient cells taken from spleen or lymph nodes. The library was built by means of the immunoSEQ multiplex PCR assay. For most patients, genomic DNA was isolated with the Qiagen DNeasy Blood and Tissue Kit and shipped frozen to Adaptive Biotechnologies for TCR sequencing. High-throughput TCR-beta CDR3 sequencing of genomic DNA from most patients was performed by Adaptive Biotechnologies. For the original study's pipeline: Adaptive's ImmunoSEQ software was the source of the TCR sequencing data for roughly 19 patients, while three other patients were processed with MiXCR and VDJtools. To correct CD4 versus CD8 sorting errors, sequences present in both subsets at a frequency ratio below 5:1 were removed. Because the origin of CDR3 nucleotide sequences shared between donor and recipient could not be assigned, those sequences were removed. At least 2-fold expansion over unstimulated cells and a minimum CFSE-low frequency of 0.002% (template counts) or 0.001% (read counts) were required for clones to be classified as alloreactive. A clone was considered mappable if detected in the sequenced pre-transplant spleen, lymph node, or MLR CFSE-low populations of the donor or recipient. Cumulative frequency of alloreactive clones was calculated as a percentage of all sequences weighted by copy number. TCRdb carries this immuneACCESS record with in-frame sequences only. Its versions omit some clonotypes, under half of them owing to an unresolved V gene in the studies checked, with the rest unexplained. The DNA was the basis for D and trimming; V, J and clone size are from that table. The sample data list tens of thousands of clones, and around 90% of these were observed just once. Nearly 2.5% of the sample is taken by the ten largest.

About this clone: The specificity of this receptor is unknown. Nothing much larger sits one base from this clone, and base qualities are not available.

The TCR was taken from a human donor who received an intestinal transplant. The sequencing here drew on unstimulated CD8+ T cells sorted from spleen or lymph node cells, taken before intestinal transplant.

The nucleotide sequence is TGTGCCACCAGCAGAGAACAGACTAGCGGCTACAATGAGCAGTTCTTC. Translated, this gives CATSREQTSGYNEQFF. This receptor chain uses TRBV15 and TRBJ2-1; 9 middle bases align to TRBD2. The CDR3, from cysteine to phenylalanine, totals 16 residues. The only DNA kept is the CDR3, 48 bases in frame from the first base. Relative to germline, V is missing 0 bases and J is missing 3 bases, with 3 bases of the junction outside any gene match. The germline V gene (reference sequence) supplies CDR1 LNHNV and CDR2 YYDKDF. With all but the CDR3 taken from the reference TRBV15 and TRBJ2-1 genes, the full variable domain is: DAMVIQNPRYQVTQFGKPVTLSCSQTLNHNVMYWYQQKSSQAPKLLFHYYDKDFNNEADTPDNFQSRRPNTSFCFLDIRSPGLGDTAMYLCATSREQTSGYNEQFFGPGTRLTVL.